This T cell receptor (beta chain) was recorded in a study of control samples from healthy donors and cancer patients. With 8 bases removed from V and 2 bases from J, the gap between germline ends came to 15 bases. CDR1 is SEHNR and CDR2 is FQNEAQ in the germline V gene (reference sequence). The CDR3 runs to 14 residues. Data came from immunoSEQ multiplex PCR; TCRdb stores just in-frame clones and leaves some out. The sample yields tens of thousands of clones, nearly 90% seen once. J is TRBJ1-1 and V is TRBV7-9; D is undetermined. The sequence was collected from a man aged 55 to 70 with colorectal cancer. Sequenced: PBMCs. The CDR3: CASATIGRNTEAFF. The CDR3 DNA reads TGTGCCAGCGCCACCATAGGCAGAAACACTGAAGCTTTCTTT.